The 6 T cell receptor beta chains below were found in one sample sequenced in a study of blood T cell repertoires in COVID-19. This table comes from immunoSEQ multiplex PCR, and its TCRdb copy is limited to in-frame clones, with some not included. The repertoire holds tens of thousands of clones, with approximately 89% as singletons. Material: peripheral blood. The receptor set was obtained from a woman aged 55-69 years with COVID-19, enrolled during active disease.

The chain carries TRBV7-8 and TRBJ1-2; a weak D match, TRBD1 (5 bases). Germline CDR1 and CDR2: SGHVS and FQNEAQ. V was trimmed by 1 base and J by 7 bases, leaving 13 bases between them. The CDR3 sequence is 14 residues long. CDR3 residues: CASSLVTASGGYTF. The DNA for the CDR3 is TGTGCCAGCAGCTTAGTGACAGCCTCGGGTGGCTACACCTTC.

The rearrangement links TRBV29-1 to TRBJ2-1; D remains ambiguous. This CDR3 is 13 amino acids long. Trimming left V 0 bases short and J 6 bases short, with 9 bases between. CDR1 and CDR2 from the germline V gene are SQVTM and ANQGSEA. DNA for the CDR3: TGCAGCGTTGAAGAGTCAGGTCTCAATGAGCAGTTCTTC. It specifies CSVEESGLNEQFF.

The CDR3 here is CATRYGTGGSQPQHF. The CDR3 DNA sequence: TGTGCCACCCGATACGGGACAGGGGGCAGTCAGCCCCAGCATTTT. The chain has TRBV19 and TRBJ1-5, with 12 bases aligning to TRBD1. V dropped 10 bases and J dropped 6; count of bases not matched to a gene: 10. The CDR3 has 15 amino acids. CDR1 LNHDA and CDR2 SQIVND come from the germline V gene (reference sequence).

This clone showed up just a few times. This rearrangement joins TRBV30 to TRBJ1-1, with a possible D match to TRBD1 (5 bases). CDR1 and CDR2 (germline): GTSNPN, SVGIG (reference sequence). The CDR3 spans 13 residues. Deletions cut 1 base from V and 0 bases from J, with 6 bases between. CDR3 sequence reads: CAWSAGLNTEAFF. The DNA for the CDR3 is TGTGCCTGGAGTGCAGGGCTGAACACTGAAGCTTTCTTT.

The rearrangement links TRBV30 to TRBJ2-1, with TRBD2 as a possible D gene (6 bases). Trimming removed 0 bases from V and 15 bases from J, with 12 bases in between. Germline V gives CDR1 GTSNPN, CDR2 SVGIG (reference sequence). This CDR3 has 11 residues. DNA for the CDR3: TGTGCCTGGAGTGTCGGACTACAGGTGTTCTTC. Encoded protein: CAWSVGLQVFF.

The gene calls are TRBV27 and TRBJ2-3; D is undetermined. Germline CDR1 reads MNHEY; CDR2 reads SMNVEV (reference sequence). CDR3 length: 14 residues. The ends were cut back, 5 bases at V and 2 bases at J, with 11 bases in the middle. In DNA form, the CDR3 reads TGTGCCAGCAGTCCCCGCAGGATCACAGATACGCAGTATTTT. Its protein is CASSPRRITDTQYF.